This T cell receptor beta chain was retrieved from a study of blood T cell repertoires in COVID-19. Study information: The analysed material was cDNA or gDNA that came from T cells, B-cell-depleted T cells, or PBMCs.

Assay: immunoSEQ multiplex PCR; the TCRdb copy retains only in-frame clones and omits some. The repertoire includes a few hundred thousand clones, approximately 86% of them detected once, and 2% to 3% sits in the top ten. This CDR3 has 12 residues. The V segment lost 6 bases and the J segment 6 bases; nucleotides outside the gene matches: 2. The V gene's germline CDR1 is MNHEY and CDR2 SVGAGI. Sequenced material: peripheral blood. The V gene is TRBV6-5, the J gene TRBJ2-3; 8 bases map to TRBD2. This clonotype originated in a man younger than 35 with active or convalescent COVID-19. CDR3 nucleotide sequence: TGTGCCAGCAGCACGGGGGGGGATACGCAGTATTTT. Amino acids: CASSTGGDTQYF.